The 32 T cell receptor beta chains below were found in one sample sequenced in a study of CD8+ T cells in alopecia areata. Treatment denoted: oral pan-JAK inhibitor, 5-10 mg twice daily. Investigators isolated RNA and reverse transcribed it into cDNA to act as the sequencing template. Assay: immunoSEQ multiplex PCR; the TCRdb copy retains only in-frame clones and omits some. The sample lists 75,000 to 80,000 clones, around two thirds occurring once. Sequencing used CD8+ T cells sorted from blood, obtained at week 24, from a patient treated with tofacitinib. These receptors were taken from a human donor with alopecia areata.

This clone has only one observation. CDR3 in DNA: TGCGCCAGCAGCTCTGAGACAGGATTCACCTACGAGCAGTACTTC. Translated: CASSSETGFTYEQYF. The chain links TRBV4-1 to TRBJ2-7, with TRBD1 as a possible D gene (6 bases). Germline values: CDR1 MGHRA, CDR2 YSYEKL. The V end was cut by 5 bases, the J end by 2 bases, with 16 bases between. This CDR3 is built from 15 residues.

The V gene is TRBV5-1, the J gene TRBJ2-7; D is possibly TRBD2 (5 bases). The CDR3 has 14 residues. V was pared by 6 bases and J by 4 bases, with 17 bases between. Germline assignment: CDR1 SGHRS and CDR2 YFSETQ. In DNA form, the CDR3 reads TGCGCCAGCACCTGGACTGAGGGAGCATACGAGCAGTACTTC. Protein sequence: CASTWTEGAYEQYF.

This clone was observed once. This chain connects TRBV4-3 to TRBJ1-2; D gene ambiguous. The CDR3 spans 14 residues. Trimming took off 1 base at V and 6 bases at J, with 12 bases between the two ends. CDR1 and CDR2 from the germline V gene are LGHNA and YSLEER. This CDR3 reads CASSQALYSHGYTF. In DNA form, the CDR3 reads TGCGCCAGCAGCCAAGCCCTTTACAGTCATGGCTACACCTTC.

This clone was observed once. The chain couples TRBV4-1 to TRBJ2-1; no clear D gene. V was clipped by 4 bases and J by 0 bases, with 10 bases between them. The CDR3 is 15 amino acids. The germline gives CDR1 MGHRA, CDR2 YSYEKL. The DNA for the CDR3 is TGCGCCAGCAGCCTATCATGGAGCTCCTACAATGAGCAGTTCTTC. Translating it yields CASSLSWSSYNEQFF.

This sequence joins TRBV9 and TRBJ1-2; 11 bases are a match to TRBD1. Germline CDR1 and CDR2: SGDLS and YYNGEE. The CDR3 runs 15 residues. The ends lost 3 bases at V and 7 bases at J; junction bases unmatched: 8. CDR3 in DNA: TGTGCCAGCAGCGGACGGACAGGGGGCGTTAGTGGCTACACCTTC. It is translated as CASSGRTGGVSGYTF.

This chain connects TRBV4-1 to TRBJ1-1; TRBD1 might be the D (5 bases). This CDR3 contains 16 residues. Per the germline V gene, CDR1 is MGHRA and CDR2 is YSYEKL. V lost 0 bases, J lost 2 bases, and 13 bases lay in between. CDR3 sequence (DNA): TGCGCCAGCAGCCAAGATCCCGCATGGGGCAACACTGAAGCTTTCTTT. Its protein is CASSQDPAWGNTEAFF.

The V gene is TRBV7-9, the J gene TRBJ1-4, with a weak D call TRBD1 (6 bases). V lost 8 bases and J 3 bases, leaving 7 bases between the germline ends. CDR1 and CDR2 (germline): SEHNR, FQNEAQ (reference sequence). The CDR3 consists of 12 residues. The CDR3 reads CASGQSNEKLFF. CDR3 bases: TGTGCCAGCGGACAGTCTAATGAAAAACTGTTTTTT.

This clone was seen a few times. The J gene is TRBJ2-3, the V gene TRBV7-2; D unresolved. The germline CDR1 and CDR2 sequences are SGHTA and FQGNSA. CDR3 length equals 12 residues. V was clipped by 5 bases and J by 6 bases, with 9 bases between them. For the CDR3, the DNA is TGTGCCAGCAGCCGGAATGGTGATACGCAGTATTTT. Translating it yields CASSRNGDTQYF.

The V call is TRBV7-2, the J call TRBJ1-2; possible D gene TRBD1, 6 bases. V lost 3 bases to trimming and J lost 7 bases, with 15 bases between them. The CDR3 is 14 residues long. Germline-derived CDR1 and CDR2 are SGHTA and FQGNSA. CDR3 coding DNA: TGTGCCAGCAGCTTCCTACAGGGATACGGTGGCTACACCTTC. Translated, it gives CASSFLQGYGGYTF.

The rearrangement uses TRBV9 and TRBJ2-1; the D is unclear. The CDR3 runs to 16 residues. Trimming took 0 bases from V and 0 from J, leaving 10 bases between them. Germline values: CDR1 SGDLS, CDR2 YYNGEE. CDR3 in amino acids: CASSVVSASSYNEQFF. The CDR3 bases are TGTGCCAGCAGCGTAGTGAGCGCAAGCTCCTACAATGAGCAGTTCTTC.

V usage is TRBV4-3 and J usage is TRBJ2-7; TRBD2 aligns across 9 bases. The germline gives CDR1 LGHNA, CDR2 YSLEER. CDR3 length: 15 residues. Unmatched junction bases numbered 3, after V lost 1 base and J lost 2 bases. Here the CDR3 reads CASSQGSGSTYEQYF. CDR3 DNA: TGCGCCAGCAGCCAAGGTAGCGGGAGTACCTACGAGCAGTACTTC.

The chain employs TRBV30 and TRBJ2-7; a possible D gene is TRBD2 (5 bases). CDR3 length: 15 residues. In germline, CDR1 is GTSNPN, CDR2 SVGIG (reference sequence). V lost 4 bases to trimming and J lost 3 bases, with 19 bases between them. For the CDR3, the DNA is TGTGCCTGGATGCCGAGGGAGAGGCCATTCTACGAGCAGTACTTC. This codes for CAWMPRERPFYEQYF.

The chain links TRBV29-1 to TRBJ2-3; 14 bases line up with TRBD2. CDR1 is SQVTM and CDR2 is ANQGSEA in the germline V gene. The ends lost 4 bases at V and 5 bases at J; junction bases unmatched: 11. The CDR3 has 17 amino acids. The CDR3 DNA is TGCAGCGTTGTCCCTCGGGGACTAGCGGGAGTGAGAGATACGCAGTATTTT. It yields the protein CSVVPRGLAGVRDTQYF.

The rearrangement links TRBV6-5 to TRBJ2-1, with 10 positions matching TRBD2. The CDR3 is 15 residues long. The germline CDR1 and CDR2 sequences are MNHEY and SVGAGI. V was pared by 6 bases and J by 3 bases, with 5 bases of the junction left unmatched. The CDR3 is CASSPTSGNYNEQFF. Here the CDR3 DNA reads TGTGCCAGCAGCCCTACTAGCGGGAACTACAATGAGCAGTTCTTC.

The chain couples TRBV30 to TRBJ2-5, with 8 positions matching TRBD1. J was trimmed by 5 bases and V by 5 bases; bases with no gene match: 13. CDR3 length: 15 amino acids. The germline V gene encodes CDR1 GTSNPN and CDR2 SVGIG (reference sequence). The CDR3 DNA sequence: TGTGCCTGGGACTATGGACAGGGAAGGGGGGAGACCCAGTACTTC. Its protein is CAWDYGQGRGETQYF.

The chain carries TRBV9 and TRBJ1-3, with TRBD1 matching over 8 bases. J gave up 3 bases and V 4 bases, and 12 bases lay outside the gene matches. CDR3 length equals 17 residues. CDR1 and CDR2 (germline): SGDLS, YYNGEE. CDR3 protein: CASSPSRTGRIGNTIYF. CDR3 nucleotides: TGTGCCAGCAGCCCGAGCCGGACAGGGCGCATTGGAAACACCATATATTTT.

The chain uses TRBV6-4 and TRBJ2-1; D might be TRBD2 (6 bases). Germline V lookup: CDR1 MRHNA, CDR2 SNTAGT. The length of the CDR3 is 11 residues. Trimming took off 3 bases at V and 10 bases at J, with 7 bases between the two ends. CDR3 bases: TGTGCCAGCAGTGAGGGGGGAGAGCAGTTCTTC. Amino acid sequence: CASSEGGEQFF.

This chain uses TRBV4-1 with TRBJ2-1; D is unclear. Per germline, CDR1 MGHRA and CDR2 YSYEKL. The CDR3 spans 15 residues. Deletions cut 0 bases from V and 0 bases from J, with 6 bases between. As DNA, the CDR3 is TGCGCCAGCAGCCAAGATTATTACTCCTACAATGAGCAGTTCTTC. Amino acid sequence: CASSQDYYSYNEQFF.

The rearrangement links TRBV7-9 to TRBJ2-7; possible D gene TRBD2, 5 bases. Germline V gene data show CDR1 as SEHNR and CDR2 as FQNEAQ (reference sequence). There are 15 residues in the CDR3. Trimming left V 5 bases short and J 3 bases short, with 17 bases between. The CDR3 here is CASSPTTSFVYEQYF. For the CDR3, the DNA is TGTGCCAGCAGCCCAACAACTAGTTTTGTCTACGAGCAGTACTTC.

The J gene is TRBJ2-7, the V gene TRBV29-1, with D perhaps TRBD2 (6 bases). V gave up 3 bases and J gave up 3 bases, with 12 bases separating them. CDR1 is SQVTM, CDR2 ANQGSEA, per germline. The CDR3 is 13 amino acids. The CDR3 is CSVEAGIDYEQYF. As DNA, the CDR3 is TGCAGCGTTGAGGCGGGAATAGACTACGAGCAGTACTTC.

The chain carries TRBV6-5 and TRBJ1-2, with TRBD1 matching 9 bases. From germline, CDR1 is MNHEY and CDR2 SVGAGI. V shed 5 bases, J shed 6 bases, and the junction held 7 bases outside the gene matches. This CDR3 region has 14 residues. The CDR3 DNA reads as TGTGCCAGCAGTCCGTGGACAGGGGTAGATGGCTACACCTTC. Protein product: CASSPWTGVDGYTF.

The chain employs TRBV27 and TRBJ2-1; D unclear. CDR1 is MNHEY and CDR2 is SMNVEV in the germline V gene (reference sequence). This CDR3 has 11 residues. Trimming removed 8 bases from V and 4 bases from J, with 6 bases in between. The CDR3 DNA follows: TGTGCCAGCGTAGGGTACAATGAGCAGTTCTTC. Its protein is CASVGYNEQFF.

The chain recombines TRBV5-6 with TRBJ1-5; D may be TRBD1 (5 bases). The V gene lost 4 bases and the J gene lost 0 bases, with 8 bases spanning the gap. The germline gives CDR1 SGHDT, CDR2 YYEEEE. The length of the CDR3 is 14 residues. The CDR3 region has the DNA TGTGCCAGCAGCAGACAGAATAGCAATCAGCCCCAGCATTTT. Translated: CASSRQNSNQPQHF.

This clone has at least ten counts. Additional DNA sequences in this sample encode the identical CDR3. The chain combines TRBV12-5 with TRBJ1-1, with unresolved D. There are 14 residues in the CDR3. CDR1 is LGHNT, CDR2 FRNRAP, per germline. The V end lost 1 base, the J end lost 3 bases, and 9 bases lay between the germline ends. For the CDR3, the DNA is TGTGCTAGTGGTTTGGGGCTTGGGGACACTGAAGCTTTCTTT. Translating it yields CASGLGLGDTEAFF. The entire variable domain, with the rest obtained from reference TRBV12-5 and TRBJ1-1, is as follows: DARVTQTPRHKVTEMGQEVTMRCQPILGHNTVFWYRQTMMQGLELLAYFRNRAPLDDSGMPKDRFSAEMPDATLATLKIQPSEPRDSAVYFCASGLGLGDTEAFFGQGTRLTVV.

The chain is built from TRBV2 and TRBJ2-1; D assignment may be TRBD1 or TRBD2 (5 bases each). This CDR3 contains 15 residues. V was clipped by 7 bases and J by 5 bases, with 18 bases between them. Germline assignment: CDR1 SNHLY and CDR2 FYNNEI. CDR3 amino acids: CASIKGVGRNNEQFF. Written as DNA, the CDR3 is TGTGCCAGCATCAAGGGAGTGGGGCGAAACAATGAGCAGTTCTTC.

The chain's CDR3 is CATKSTGKELFF. The CDR3 DNA follows: TGTGCCACCAAATCGACAGGGAAGGAGCTGTTTTTT. The chain is built from TRBV6-5 and TRBJ2-2, with 7 bases aligning to TRBD1. V trimming: 10 bases; J trimming: 10 bases; junction bases outside the gene matches: 9. The CDR3 has 12 residues. The germline V gene has CDR1 MNHEY and CDR2 SVGAGI.

CDR3 nucleotides: TGTGCCAGCAGGGACTACACACCATCGGCAGAGACCCAGTACTTC. Translating it yields CASRDYTPSAETQYF. V and J are TRBV2 and TRBJ2-5, with D possibly matching TRBD2 (6 bases). This CDR3 spans 15 amino acids. Trimming took off 6 bases at V and 4 bases at J, with 18 bases between the two ends. The V gene's germline CDR1 is SNHLY and CDR2 FYNNEI.

The chain combines TRBV30 with TRBJ1-2; TRBD1 matches 8 bases. Trimming took 5 bases from V and 4 from J; bases not matched to a gene: 12. CDR1 is GTSNPN, CDR2 SVGIG, per germline (reference sequence). CDR3 size: 15 residues. The CDR3 is CAWRRGQGVSYGYTF. CDR3 nucleotide sequence: TGTGCCTGGCGCCGTGGACAGGGAGTTTCCTATGGCTACACCTTC.

This clone was counted a few times. This chain uses TRBV11-1 with TRBJ2-1, with TRBD1 matching 9 bases. The junction had 9 bases not matched to a gene; V was cut back by 4 bases and J by 5 bases. The CDR3 is 16 amino acids. The germline CDR1 and CDR2 sequences are SGHAT and FQDESV (reference sequence). The CDR3 region has the DNA TGTGCCAGCAGCTCTTCCCCGGGACAGGGCCACAATGAGCAGTTCTTC. Its translation: CASSSSPGQGHNEQFF.

The V and J genes are TRBV27 and TRBJ2-5, with D uncertain. This CDR3 comprises 13 residues. V lost 4 bases and J 4 bases, leaving 10 bases between the germline ends. From germline, CDR1 is MNHEY and CDR2 SMNVEV (reference sequence). CDR3 region: CASSSPLGETQYF. CDR3 DNA sequence: TGTGCCAGCAGTTCGCCGCTGGGAGAGACCCAGTACTTC.

In this sample, this clone turned up a few times. This CDR3 reads CASATSGGNEQFF. DNA of the CDR3: TGTGCCAGCGCGACTAGCGGGGGGAATGAGCAGTTCTTC. The chain is built from TRBV6-5 and TRBJ2-1; 13 positions agree with TRBD2. Per the germline V gene, CDR1 is MNHEY and CDR2 is SVGAGI. The CDR3 loop spans 13 amino acids. Trimming took 8 bases from V and 7 from J; bases not matched to a gene: 2.

The chain joins TRBV5-1 to TRBJ2-1; 11 nucleotides match TRBD2. This CDR3 comprises 18 residues. With V trimmed by 0 bases and J by 0 bases, 5 bases remained unmatched. From germline, CDR1 is SGHRS and CDR2 YFSETQ. CDR3 in amino acids: CASSLAVTSGSSYNEQFF. As DNA, the CDR3 is TGCGCCAGCAGCTTGGCAGTCACTAGCGGGAGCTCCTACAATGAGCAGTTCTTC.